A selection of T cell receptor beta chains follows, all from one sample in a study of cytomegalovirus exposure and HLA in healthy donors. TCRdb's table, derived via immunoSEQ multiplex PCR, lists solely in-frame clones and lacks some. The sample carries fewer than 250,000 clones, about four fifths recorded once. The sequenced material came from PBMCs. These receptors originate from a woman in her forties or fifties in good health and CMV-seropositive. CDR3s include the opening cysteine and the closing phenylalanine or tryptophan. A D gene is named only where the DNA matches it firmly. Clone size is shown for a subset of rows, as once, few, many or a class of expanded clone.

abundance | j_gene | v_gene | d_gene | CDR3nt | CDR3aa
once | TRBJ1-2 | TRBV5-4 | . | TGTGCCAGCAGCCGCTCGACAGGAGCTAACTATGGCTACACCTTC | CASSRSTGANYGYTF
few | TRBJ2-3 | TRBV6-1 | . | TGTGCCAGCAGTGTTGCCGAAGAGCGCACAGATACGCAGTATTTT | CASSVAEERTDTQYF
. | TRBJ2-5 | TRBV6-5 | TRBD2 | TGTGCCAGCGCGGGAGCGGGGGGCTGGGAAGAGACCCAGTACTTC | CASAGAGGWEETQYF
. | TRBJ1-2 | TRBV7-2 | . | TGTGCCAGCAGCTCCGCAGGGAGGAATGGCTACACCTTC | CASSSAGRNGYTF
. | TRBJ1-2 | TRBV7-8 | . | TGTGCCAGCAGCCCCCGGAGGGGGGGGAACTATGGCTACACCTTC | CASSPRRGGNYGYTF
. | TRBJ2-5 | TRBV11-1 | . | TGTGCCAGCAGCTTAAACAGGGTATCGAACCAGTACTTC | CASSLNRVSNQYF
few | TRBJ2-7 | TRBV4-3 | TRBD1 | TGCGCCAGCAGCCAAGATGACAGGGAAGGCGAGCAGTACTTC | CASSQDDREGEQYF
. | TRBJ2-2 | TRBV6-5 | . | TGTGCCAGCGGACTCCAGGGGCTGGGCACCGGGGAGCTGTTTTTT | CASGLQGLGTGELFF
. | TRBJ2-5 | TRBV6-5 | . | TGTGCCAGCGTGTCGTCCAGAAAGGGGAAAGAGACCCAGTACTTC | CASVSSRKGKETQYF
. | TRBJ1-2 | TRBV29-1 | . | TGCAGCGTTGAAGAGCTGCCGGGAGGGGACTATGGCTACACCTTC | CSVEELPGGDYGYTF
. | TRBJ2-7 | TRBV27 | . | TGTGCCAGCAGACAGGGTTACCCCTACGAGCAGTACTTC | CASRQGYPYEQYF
. | TRBJ2-7 | TRBV7-8 | . | TGTGCCAGCAGCCTAACCGGGACAACCCTCTACGAGCAGTACTTC | CASSLTGTTLYEQYF
. | TRBJ2-4 | TRBV9 | . | TGTGCCAGCAGCGCCTCCCGGGGACATTCAGCCAAAAACATTCAGTACTTC | CASSASRGHSAKNIQYF
. | TRBJ1-2 | TRBV19 | TRBD1 | TGTGCCAGTAGTATAGTGGGACAGGCTGGCTACACCTTC | CASSIVGQAGYTF
. | TRBJ1-1 | TRBV6-6 | . | TGTGCCAGCAGTTACTCGATCAGTACGAACACTGAAGCTTTCTTT | CASSYSISTNTEAFF
. | TRBJ2-7 | TRBV20-1 | . | TGCAGTGCTAGGAGGGACTTCGAGCAGTACTTC | CSARRDFEQYF
. | TRBJ1-1 | TRBV6-5 | TRBD1 | TGTGCCAGCAGAAGGACAGGCCCTATGAACACTGAAGCTTTCTTT | CASRRTGPMNTEAFF
. | TRBJ1-1 | TRBV19 | TRBD1 | TGTGCCAGTAGTATTTACAGGGGGCACAGTAAAAGAAAGAACACTGAAGCTTTCTTT | CASSIYRGHSKRKNTEAFF